This T cell receptor beta chain was sequenced during a study of human T cells and chemical hapten exposure (dated by TCRdb to about 2021). The study in broad terms: For sensitization, 2% DPC in acetone was applied to a 2 cm by 2 cm area of upper inner arm skin. Weekly therapeutic DPC doses were additionally applied to the scalp of patients throughout the approximately 25-week study period. Patch testing on the upper back used Finn chambers containing 0.01% DPC, with scoring done after 6 days according to International Contact Dermatitis Research Group standards. The patient cohort, mostly female, included alopecia areata with under or over 50% scalp involvement, alopecia totalis and alopecia universalis. Libraries were pooled for sequencing, and variation in per-sample TCR yields was attributed mainly to small differences in library volumes within the pool. Peripheral blood TCR repertoire changes were tracked in vivo in alopecia patients during primary and secondary sensitization to the hapten diphenylcyclopropenone (DPC). Blood was sampled from patients pre-sensitization (week 0) and at 2, 6 and about 24 weeks after DPC sensitization. Twenty-nine alopecia patients gave blood for TCR sequencing at one to four time points (pre-sensitization, 2, 6 and 24 weeks). Overall study results and their limits: A positive correlation was found between the number of PT1 expanded TCRs and patch test score, with significance reached at thresholds 8, 16 and 32 but not 4. Alopecia, a presumed autoimmune disease, was present in all patients, so the immune response of the patients might differ from that of healthy individuals. No change with DPC sensitization was found in the number of TCRs above 1 in 1000 frequency, and no evidence of global repertoire structure alterations was found. Repeated subsampling changed both the strength of the expansion versus patch-test correlation and the threshold at which that correlation became significant. Compared with pre-sensitization or healthy control sets, expanded TCRs formed significantly more large CDR3 similarity clusters, which is consistent with antigen-driven responses.

The library came from RACE. Sequencing was carried out with a NextSeq 500. Library preparation attached unique molecular identifiers to individual cDNA molecules for quantitative, reproducible TCR counting. Both TCR alpha and TCR beta chains were sequenced from each blood RNA sample. On the authors' methods: The median number of TCRs per sample was some 100,000, ranging from roughly 23,224 to 690,600. The Decombinator software suite was used to annotate V, J and CDR3 in the TCR reads. To make PS versus PT1 abundance plots, every sample was subsampled to the same number of TCRs (28,000). Expanded TCRs were defined as absent before sensitization and observed at least eight times at the 2-week time point. The raw public reads went through TCRdb reprocessing: fastp at Q25, MiXCR clone calling, in-frame beta chains kept. Each entry merges the rows of one CDR3 protein and shows their most common DNA and genes. V and J calls and clone size were set by TCRdb, not the authors. In all, the sample holds approximately 100,000 distinct CDR3 sequences, and roughly a tenth of those were seen once. 3% to 4% of the sample is held by the ten biggest clonotypes.

In light of the paper, this sample's time point label describes: patch test 2, 6 weeks after DPC sensitization. Per the publication, the treatment or condition label means: therapeutic diphenylcyclopropenone sensitization with weekly scalp DPC. At every patch-test visit, the blood draw took place before the patch test was put on. Eligible patients were aged 18 to 70, diagnosed with alopecia, deemed suitable for DPC therapy, and excluded if pregnant. Total RNA was isolated from unfractionated whole blood collected in Tempus Blood RNA tubes. This clonotype was recorded many times. Its antigen is unknown. The input lacks base qualities; no much larger clone sits a single base away. The specimen was whole blood, collected in connection with sensitization to the hapten diphenylcyclopropenone (DPC). The receptor was isolated from a woman aged 40 to 50 with alopecia areata. Some clones in this sample may be carry-over from other donors' samples.

DNA sequence: TGTGCCAGCAGTCAGGGCACTGAAGCTTTCTTT. It specifies CASSQGTEAFF. Recombination joined TRBV12-3 or TRBV12-4 with TRBJ1-1; a tentative D match to TRBD1 spans 5 bases. V is reduced by 5 bases and J by 4 bases, leaving a spacing of 5 bases between them. Inclusive of the bounding cysteine and phenylalanine, the CDR3 is 11 residues long. Kept here is only the CDR3 DNA, which spans 33 bases and is read in frame from base 1.